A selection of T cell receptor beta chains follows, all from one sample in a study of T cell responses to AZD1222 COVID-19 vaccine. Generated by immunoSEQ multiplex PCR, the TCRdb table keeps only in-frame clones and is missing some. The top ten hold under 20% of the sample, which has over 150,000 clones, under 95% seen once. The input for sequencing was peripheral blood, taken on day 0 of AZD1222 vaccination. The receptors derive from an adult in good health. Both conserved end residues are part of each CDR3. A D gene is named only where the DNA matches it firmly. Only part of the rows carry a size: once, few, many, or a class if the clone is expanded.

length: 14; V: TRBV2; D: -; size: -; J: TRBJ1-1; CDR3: CASSEGHRNTEAFF; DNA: TGTGCCAGCAGTGAGGGGCATAGGAACACTGAAGCTTTCTTT
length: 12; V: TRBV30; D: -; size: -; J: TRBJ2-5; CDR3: CAWSVVGETQYF; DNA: TGTGCCTGGAGTGTAGTTGGAGAGACCCAGTACTTC
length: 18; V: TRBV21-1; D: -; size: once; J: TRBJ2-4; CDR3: CASSNRGGEEVAKNIQYF; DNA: TGTGCCAGCAGCAACCGCGGGGGCGAGGAGGTAGCCAAAAACATTCAGTACTTC
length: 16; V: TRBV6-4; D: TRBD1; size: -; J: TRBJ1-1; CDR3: CASSVPGQGFNTEAFF; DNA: TGTGCCAGCAGTGTACCGGGACAGGGTTTTAACACTGAAGCTTTCTTT
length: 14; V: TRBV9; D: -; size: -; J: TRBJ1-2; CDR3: CASSPTGAWYGYTF; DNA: TGTGCCAGCAGCCCCACGGGAGCGTGGTATGGCTACACCTTC
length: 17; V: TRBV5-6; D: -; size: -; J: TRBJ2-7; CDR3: CASSFPTFLGSSYEQYF; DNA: TGTGCCAGCAGCTTCCCGACCTTCCTCGGTAGCTCCTACGAGCAGTACTTC
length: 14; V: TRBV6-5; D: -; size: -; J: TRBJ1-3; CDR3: CASTRTDSGNTIYF; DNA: TGTGCCAGCACCCGGACGGACTCTGGAAACACCATATATTTT
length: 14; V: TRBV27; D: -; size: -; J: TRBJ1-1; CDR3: CASSFSQGIPEAFF; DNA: TGTGCCAGCAGTTTTTCTCAGGGGATCCCTGAAGCTTTCTTT
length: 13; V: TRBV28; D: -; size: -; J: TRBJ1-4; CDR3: CAGARGAGEKLFF; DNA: TGTGCCGGCGCCCGAGGGGCCGGGGAAAAACTGTTTTTT
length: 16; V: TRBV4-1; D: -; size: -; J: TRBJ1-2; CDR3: CASSQDRDSVPYGYTF; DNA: TGCGCCAGCAGCCAAGATAGGGACTCCGTTCCTTATGGCTACACCTTC
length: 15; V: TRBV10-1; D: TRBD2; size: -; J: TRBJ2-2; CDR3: CASSQSGRNTGELFF; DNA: TGCGCCAGCAGTCAGAGCGGGAGGAACACCGGGGAGCTGTTTTTT
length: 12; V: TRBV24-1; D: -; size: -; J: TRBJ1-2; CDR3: CATSDGSAGYTF; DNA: TGTGCCACCAGTGATGGGTCCGCGGGCTACACCTTC
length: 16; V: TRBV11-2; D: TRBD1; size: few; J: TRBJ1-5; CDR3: CASSPSTGGRSQPQHF; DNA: TGTGCCAGCAGCCCCAGCACAGGGGGCAGGAGTCAGCCCCAGCATTTT
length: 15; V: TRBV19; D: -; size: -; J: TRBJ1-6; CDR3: CASSMVGRLNSPLHF; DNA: TGTGCCAGTAGTATGGTCGGCAGATTAAATTCACCCCTCCACTTT
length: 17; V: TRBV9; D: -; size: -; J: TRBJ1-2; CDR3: CASSVGGWQPSNYGYTF; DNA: TGTGCCAGCAGCGTAGGTGGCTGGCAACCATCTAACTATGGCTACACCTTC
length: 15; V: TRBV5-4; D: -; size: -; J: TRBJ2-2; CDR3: CASSFSGRVTGELFF; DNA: TGTGCCAGCAGCTTCAGCGGCCGTGTCACCGGGGAGCTGTTTTTT
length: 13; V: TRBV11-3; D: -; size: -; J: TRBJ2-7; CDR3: CASSSTLSQGQYF; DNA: TGTGCCAGCAGCTCCACCCTCTCGCAGGGGCAGTACTTC
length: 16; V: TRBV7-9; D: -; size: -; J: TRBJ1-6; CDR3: CASSLTIQGGNSPLHF; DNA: TGTGCCAGCAGCTTGACGATACAGGGAGGGAATTCACCCCTCCACTTT
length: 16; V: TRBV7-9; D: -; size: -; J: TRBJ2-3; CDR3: CASSLVSRGRRNAQYF; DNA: TGTGCCAGCAGCTTAGTATCCCGGGGCCGGCGTAATGCGCAGTATTTT
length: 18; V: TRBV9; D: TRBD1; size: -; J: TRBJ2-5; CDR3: CASSSRPGQGADKETQYF; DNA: TGTGCCAGCAGCTCCCGACCGGGACAGGGGGCCGATAAAGAGACCCAGTACTTC
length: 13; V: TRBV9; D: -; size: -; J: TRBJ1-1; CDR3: CASKGEMNTEAFF; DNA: TGTGCCAGCAAAGGGGAAATGAACACTGAAGCTTTCTTT
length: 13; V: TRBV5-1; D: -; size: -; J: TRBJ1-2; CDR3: CASSLGADYGYTF; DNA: TGCGCCAGCAGCTTGGGTGCGGATTATGGCTACACCTTC
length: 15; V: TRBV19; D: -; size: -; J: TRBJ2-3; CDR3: CASSLRDTYTDTQYF; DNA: TGTGCCAGTAGTCTACGGGACACATACACAGATACGCAGTATTTT
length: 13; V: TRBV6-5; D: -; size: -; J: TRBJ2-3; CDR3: CASSYPGSDTQYF; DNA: TGTGCCAGCAGTTACCCCGGTAGTGATACGCAGTATTTT
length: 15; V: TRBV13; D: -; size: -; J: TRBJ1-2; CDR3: CASSLNHRERYGYTF; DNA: TGTGCCAGCAGCTTAAACCACAGGGAACGCTATGGCTACACCTTC
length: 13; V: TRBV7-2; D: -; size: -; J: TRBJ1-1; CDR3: CASSSLVGSEAFF; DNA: TGTGCCAGCAGCTCTCTTGTTGGGTCTGAAGCTTTCTTT
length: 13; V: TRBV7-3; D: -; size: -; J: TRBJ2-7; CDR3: CASSLIGGYEQYF; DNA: TGTGCCAGCAGCTTAATTGGTGGCTACGAGCAGTACTTC
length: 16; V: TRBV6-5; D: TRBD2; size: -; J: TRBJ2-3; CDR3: CASSYSLGRAGDTQYF; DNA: TGTGCCAGCAGTTACTCGTTGGGGAGGGCGGGGGATACGCAGTATTTT
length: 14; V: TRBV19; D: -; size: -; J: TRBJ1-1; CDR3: CASTFTGLNTEAFF; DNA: TGTGCCAGTACCTTTACAGGGTTGAACACTGAAGCTTTCTTT
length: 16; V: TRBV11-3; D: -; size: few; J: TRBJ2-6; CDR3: CASSLDTGSGANVLTF; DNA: TGTGCCAGCAGCTTAGACACAGGTAGCGGGGCCAACGTCCTGACTTTC
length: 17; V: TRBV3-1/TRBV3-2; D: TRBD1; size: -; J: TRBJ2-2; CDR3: CASSQDLTGTYTGELFF; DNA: TGTGCCAGCAGCCAGGACTTGACAGGGACGTACACCGGGGAGCTGTTTTTT
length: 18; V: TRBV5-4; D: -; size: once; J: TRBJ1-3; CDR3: CASSLVLVDSAAGNTIYF; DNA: TGTGCCAGCAGCTTGGTGCTAGTAGACAGCGCCGCTGGAAACACCATATATTTT
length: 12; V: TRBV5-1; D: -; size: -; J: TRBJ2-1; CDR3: CASSELANEQFF; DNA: TGCGCCAGCAGCGAACTAGCTAATGAGCAGTTCTTC
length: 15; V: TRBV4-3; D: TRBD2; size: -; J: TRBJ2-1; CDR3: CASTPGTSGSFEQFF; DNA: TGCGCCAGTACTCCCGGGACTAGCGGTTCTTTTGAGCAGTTCTTC
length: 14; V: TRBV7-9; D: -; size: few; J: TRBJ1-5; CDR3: CASSSAGLYQPQHF; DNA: TGTGCCAGCAGCTCCGCCGGGCTGTATCAGCCCCAGCATTTT
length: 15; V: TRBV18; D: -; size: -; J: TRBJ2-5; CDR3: CASSPTVSGAETQYF; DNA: TGTGCCAGCTCGCCGACAGTATCCGGGGCAGAGACCCAGTACTTC
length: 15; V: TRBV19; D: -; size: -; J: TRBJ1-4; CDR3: CASTLGGATNEKLFF; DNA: TGTGCCAGTACCCTGGGCGGGGCAACTAATGAAAAACTGTTTTTT
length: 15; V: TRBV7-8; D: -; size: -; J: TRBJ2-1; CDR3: CASSLVPGARNEQFF; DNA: TGTGCCAGCAGCTTAGTCCCGGGGGCGAGGAATGAGCAGTTCTTC
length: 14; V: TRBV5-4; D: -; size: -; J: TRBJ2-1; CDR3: CATNQPARSNEQFF; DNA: TGTGCCACCAACCAACCAGCCCGGTCCAATGAGCAGTTCTTC
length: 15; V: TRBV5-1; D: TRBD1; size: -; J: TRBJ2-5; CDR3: CASSPPIDREETQYF; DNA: TGCGCCAGCAGCCCCCCGATCGACAGGGAAGAGACCCAGTACTTC
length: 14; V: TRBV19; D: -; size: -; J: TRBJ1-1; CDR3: CASGMGWMNTEAFF; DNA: TGTGCCAGTGGGATGGGCTGGATGAACACTGAAGCTTTCTTT
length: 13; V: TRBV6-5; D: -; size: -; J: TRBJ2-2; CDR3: CASSYQRTGELFF; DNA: TGTGCCAGCAGTTACCAGAGAACCGGGGAGCTGTTTTTT
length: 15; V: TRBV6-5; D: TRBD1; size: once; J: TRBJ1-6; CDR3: CASLPRGGAGSPLHF; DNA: TGTGCCAGCCTACCCAGGGGGGGGGCTGGGTCACCCCTCCACTTT
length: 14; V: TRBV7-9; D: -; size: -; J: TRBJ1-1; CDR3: CASSPNWGDTEAFF; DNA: TGTGCCAGCAGCCCAAACTGGGGCGACACTGAAGCTTTCTTT
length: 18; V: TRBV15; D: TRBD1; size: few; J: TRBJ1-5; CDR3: CATSRDQVGTGRNQPQHF; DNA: TGTGCCACCAGCAGAGATCAAGTGGGGACAGGCCGTAATCAGCCCCAGCATTTT
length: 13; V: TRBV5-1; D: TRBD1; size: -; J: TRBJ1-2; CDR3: CASSLGQVLGYTF; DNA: TGCGCCAGCAGCCTGGGACAGGTACTTGGCTACACCTTC
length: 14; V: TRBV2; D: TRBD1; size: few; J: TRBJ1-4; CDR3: CASNLRDREEKLFF; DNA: TGTGCCAGCAACCTACGGGACAGGGAGGAAAAACTGTTTTTT
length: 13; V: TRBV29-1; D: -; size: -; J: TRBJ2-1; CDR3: CSVVEVNYNEQFF; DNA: TGCAGCGTTGTCGAAGTGAACTACAATGAGCAGTTCTTC
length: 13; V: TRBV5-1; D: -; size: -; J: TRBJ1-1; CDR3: CASSDAGGTEAFF; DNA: TGCGCCAGCAGCGACGCCGGAGGGACTGAAGCTTTCTTT
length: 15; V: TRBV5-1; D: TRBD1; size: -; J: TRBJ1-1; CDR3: CASSPRTGGDTEAFF; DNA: TGCGCCAGCAGCCCAAGGACAGGGGGGGACACTGAAGCTTTCTTT
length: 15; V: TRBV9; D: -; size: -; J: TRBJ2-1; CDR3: CASSVGGRWEEEQFF; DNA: TGTGCCAGCAGCGTAGGGGGTCGGTGGGAGGAGGAGCAGTTCTTC
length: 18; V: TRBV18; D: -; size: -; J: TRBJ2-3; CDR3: CASSALGGQRDTPDTQYF; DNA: TGTGCCAGCTCGGCCCTTGGAGGACAGCGGGATACCCCAGATACGCAGTATTTT
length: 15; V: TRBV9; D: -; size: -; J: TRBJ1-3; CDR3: CASSASGSAGNTIYF; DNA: TGTGCCAGCAGCGCCTCCGGGTCGGCAGGAAACACCATATATTTT
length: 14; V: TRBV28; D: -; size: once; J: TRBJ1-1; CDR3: CASSLLNRVTEAFF; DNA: TGTGCCAGCAGTTTATTGAACAGGGTCACTGAAGCTTTCTTT
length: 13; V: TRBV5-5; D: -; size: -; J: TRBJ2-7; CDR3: CASSLIGGTEQYF; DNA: TGTGCCAGCAGCTTGATCGGGGGAACCGAGCAGTACTTC
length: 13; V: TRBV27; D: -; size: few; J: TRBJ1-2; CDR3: CASSLEGNYGYTF; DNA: TGTGCCAGCAGTTTAGAGGGAAACTATGGCTACACCTTC
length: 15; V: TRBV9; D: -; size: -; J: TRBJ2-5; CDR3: CASSVVGGTEETQYF; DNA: TGTGCCAGCAGCGTGGTTGGGGGAACCGAAGAGACCCAGTACTTC
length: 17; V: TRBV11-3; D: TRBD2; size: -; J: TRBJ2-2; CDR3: CASSMGEGLSPTGELFF; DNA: TGTGCCAGCAGCATGGGGGAGGGGTTGAGTCCCACCGGGGAGCTGTTTTTT
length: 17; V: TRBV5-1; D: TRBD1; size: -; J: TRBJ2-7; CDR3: CASSLGAGGYSSYEQYF; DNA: TGCGCCAGCAGCTTGGGGGCAGGGGGTTATAGCTCCTACGAGCAGTACTTC
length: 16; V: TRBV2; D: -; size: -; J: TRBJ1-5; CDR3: CASSEVGGSRNQPQHF; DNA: TGTGCCAGCAGTGAAGTTGGGGGATCGCGCAATCAGCCCCAGCATTTT